Following are 8 T cell receptor beta chains from one sample sequenced in a study of shared clonotypes between healthy human individuals. Terminally differentiated effector memory CD45RA+ cells were excluded from the naive CD8 cells, which were CD45RO-negative and positively selected for CCR7. Clones were read by immunoSEQ multiplex PCR, and TCRdb kept only the in-frame ones, dropping some. The table has 2 million to 2.5 million clones, about 92% seen once. Sequencing was done on a sample of naive CD8+ T cells from PBMCs. Receptor source: a young man in good health. Some clones in this sample may be carry-over from other donors' samples.

This chain uses TRBV19 with TRBJ1-4; D gene uncertain. V lost 3 bases, J lost 7 bases, and 9 bases lay in between. Germline-derived CDR1 and CDR2 are LNHDA and SQIVND (reference sequence). CDR3 length: 13 amino acids. The CDR3 coding sequence is TGTGCCAGTAGTATTGGCAGAAGTGAAAAACTGTTTTTT. Translating gives CASSIGRSEKLFF. Looking up the rest from reference TRBV19 and TRBJ1-4 gives the full variable domain: DGGITQSPKYLFRKEGQNVTLSCEQNLNHDAMYWYRQDPGQGLRLIYYSQIVNDFQKGDIAEGYSVSREKKESFPLTVTSAQKNPTAFYLCASSIGRSEKLFFGSGTQLSVL.

The J gene is TRBJ2-2, the V gene TRBV11-2; D remains ambiguous. The CDR3 is 14 amino acids. CDR1 is SGHAT, CDR2 FQNNGV, per germline. V was pared by 0 bases and J by 4 bases, with 6 bases between. For the CDR3, the DNA is TGTGCCAGCAGCTTAGATCCCGGCACCGGGGAGCTGTTTTTT. Amino acid sequence: CASSLDPGTGELFF.

This clone was found once. The rearrangement joins TRBV7-3 to TRBJ2-4; 7 bases match TRBD1. The length of the CDR3 is 17 residues. Per germline, CDR1 SGHTA and CDR2 FQGTGA. Trimming took 4 bases from V and 0 from J; bases not matched to a gene: 9. CDR3 region: CASSSEDRAVAKNIQYF. For the CDR3, the DNA is TGTGCCAGCAGCTCAGAAGACAGGGCCGTAGCCAAAAACATTCAGTACTTC.

V is TRBV11-2 and J is TRBJ1-1, with D uncertain. CDR1 and CDR2 from the germline V gene are SGHAT and FQNNGV. Trimming removed 4 bases at V and 4 bases at J, with 10 bases between. CDR3 length: 13 residues. The CDR3 protein is CASSYSQITEAFF. CDR3 sequence (DNA): TGTGCCAGCAGCTATTCACAGATCACTGAAGCTTTCTTT.

The genes are TRBV18 and TRBJ2-1; 8 bases fit TRBD1. The CDR3 runs 15 residues. The V gene end was trimmed by 5 bases and the J gene end by 7 bases; junction bases not matched to a gene: 10. Germline V gene lookup returns CDR1 KGHSH and CDR2 LQKENI. The chain's CDR3 is CASSRGRGPGNEQFF. CDR3 sequence (DNA): TGTGCCAGCTCAAGAGGCAGGGGGCCGGGTAATGAGCAGTTCTTC.

This chain connects TRBV10-3 to TRBJ2-1; TRBD2 matches 10 bases. This CDR3 region has 16 residues. V lost 0 bases and J lost 8; bases outside the gene matches: 7. From germline, CDR1 is ENHRY and CDR2 SYGVKD. CDR3 protein: CAISESASGSFDEQFF. The CDR3 DNA is TGTGCCATCAGTGAGTCGGCTAGCGGGAGTTTTGATGAGCAGTTCTTC.

The chain has TRBV10-1 and TRBJ2-3; 7 positions match TRBD1. CDR1 is WNHNN, CDR2 SYGVQD, per germline (reference sequence). This CDR3 region has 15 residues. V was pared by 11 bases and J by 5 bases, with 16 bases of the junction left unmatched. CDR3 in DNA: TGCGCCGGCAACCCAAGGACAGGTAATATAGATACGCAGTATTTT. It is translated as CAGNPRTGNIDTQYF.

This chain joins TRBV5-6 and TRBJ2-7, with 7 bases matching TRBD1. V dropped 5 bases and J dropped 3; count of bases not matched to a gene: 11. Germline V gene lookup returns CDR1 SGHDT and CDR2 YYEEEE. The CDR3 is 15 residues long. In DNA form, the CDR3 reads TGTGCCAGCAGTGGCCCGCGACAGGGATACTACGAGCAGTACTTC. Protein: CASSGPRQGYYEQYF.